This T cell receptor beta chain was obtained from a study of beta chain features in type 1 diabetes. Study at large: Healthy donors resembled patients in age, gender and cell yields. Study results and caveats: Type 1 diabetes patients had fewer VDJ junction insertions and more deletions. Within each of all four CD4+ subsets, Type 1 diabetes patients had TCRB CDR3s that were moderately but significantly shorter.

The investigators reverse transcribed all of the isolated RNA, so they sequenced expressed TCRB transcripts. Sequenced by immunoSEQ multiplex PCR; TCRdb stores in-frame clones only, minus some. This table holds 350,000 to 450,000 clones, 10% to 15% found once. Comments on this clone: The antigen is not known.

This clonotype was obtained from a woman under 30 with type 1 diabetes. Sequenced: naive CD4+ T cells from blood.

The CDR3 DNA follows: TGTGCCACCAGCAGAGATAGGGCCGCCTTCGGGAGGGACATTCAGTACTTC. Encoded protein: CATSRDRAAFGRDIQYF. The chain combines TRBV15 with TRBJ2-4, with 8 bases that match TRBD2. The germline V gene has CDR1 LNHNV and CDR2 YYDKDF (reference sequence). The V segment lost 0 bases and the J segment 8 bases; nucleotides outside the gene matches: 12. CDR3 length: 17 amino acids.